Sequencing of this T cell receptor beta chain was carried out in a study of shared clonotypes between healthy human individuals. General study results and limits: Only blood was sampled; tissue repertoires likely differ.

For this clone: Its antigen is not identified.

Assay execution took place at the deep level. Methods used by the authors: Quality scores were absent from the junction-only immunoSEQ sequences, so filtering differed. Data came from immunoSEQ multiplex PCR; TCRdb stores just in-frame clones and leaves some out. That table supplies the V and J calls and clone size; D and trimming were determined from the DNA. Here the sample spans some 500,000 clones, 79% being singletons. Germline V gives CDR1 LGHNA, CDR2 YNFKEQ. V lost 1 base and J 0 bases, leaving 13 bases between the germline ends. This CDR3 has 17 amino acids. The TCR comes from a woman aged 40-49 years in good health. Some clones in this sample may be carry-over from other donors' samples. J is TRBJ2-1 and V is TRBV4-2; no clear D. Sequenced input: PBMCs. The CDR3 is CASSQGFAVYSYNEQFF. For the CDR3, the DNA is TGTGCCAGCAGCCAAGGGTTTGCGGTCTACTCCTACAATGAGCAGTTCTTC.